One and the same sample provided the 27 T cell receptor beta chains below, sequenced in a study of shared clonotypes between healthy human individuals. Sequenced by immunoSEQ multiplex PCR; TCRdb stores in-frame clones only, minus some. This sample has around 980,000 clones, with about four fifths found just once. What was sequenced was memory CD4+ T cells from PBMCs. Subset given: CD45RA-negative fraction. The receptors stem from a man between 18 and 29 years old in good health. Some clones in this sample may be carry-over from other donors' samples.

This chain joins TRBV19 and TRBJ1-4; the D is unclear. Per the germline V gene, CDR1 is LNHDA and CDR2 is SQIVND (reference sequence). V gave up 5 bases and J gave up 4 bases, with 11 bases separating them. This CDR3 spans 14 amino acids. CDR3 amino acids: CASSAGYLNEKLFF. The CDR3, as DNA: TGTGCCAGTAGTGCCGGGTATCTTAATGAAAAACTGTTTTTT.

The chain carries TRBV7-2 and TRBJ1-1, with D possibly being TRBD1 (5 bases). V gave up 0 bases and J gave up 11 bases, with 10 bases separating them. CDR1 and CDR2 (germline): SGHTA, FQGNSA. This CDR3 spans 12 amino acids. The chain's CDR3 is CASSLAGEGAFF. The CDR3 nucleotides read TGTGCCAGCAGCTTAGCGGGGGAGGGGGCTTTCTTT.

J is TRBJ2-3 and V is TRBV6-1; TRBD2 aligns across 8 bases. The CDR3 loop spans 16 amino acids. CDR1 and CDR2 from the germline V gene are MNHNS and SASEGT. The V segment lost 4 bases and the J segment 5 bases; nucleotides outside the gene matches: 11. The DNA for the CDR3 is TGTGCCAGCAGTGTTGGGCGGGCCAGCGGGGGAGATACGCAGTATTTT. This sequence encodes CASSVGRASGGDTQYF.

This sequence joins TRBV5-1 and TRBJ2-1; 8 bases are shared with TRBD1. CDR1 is SGHRS and CDR2 is YFSETQ in the germline V gene. J lost 4 bases, V lost 5 bases, and 11 bases had no gene match. CDR3 length: 16 residues. The CDR3 protein is CASSRSQGAAYNEQFF. Here the CDR3 DNA reads TGCGCCAGCAGTCGCTCCCAGGGGGCTGCGTACAATGAGCAGTTCTTC.

The gene calls are TRBV5-5 and TRBJ2-5; D gene ambiguous. Germline V gene data show CDR1 as SGHKS and CDR2 as YYEKEE (reference sequence). CDR3 length: 13 residues. The germline V and J ends were trimmed by 6 bases and 2 bases, with 11 bases remaining between them. This CDR3 is CASTLQMQETQYF. The CDR3 coding sequence is TGTGCCAGCACCCTACAGATGCAAGAGACCCAGTACTTC.

This clone was found a few times. Other DNA sequences in the sample encode the same CDR3. CDR3 sequence (DNA): TGCAGTGCTAGCCAAGAGACCCAGTACTTC. It is translated as CSASQETQYF. The chain joins TRBV20-1 to TRBJ2-5; D is undetermined. The ends were cut back, 3 bases at V and 1 base at J, with 0 bases in the middle. The V gene's germline CDR1 is DFQATT and CDR2 SNEGSKA (reference sequence). The CDR3 runs 10 residues.

The V call is TRBV6-1, the J call TRBJ2-4, with 14 bases matching TRBD2. This CDR3 has 13 amino acids. V gave up 8 bases and J gave up 8 bases; unmatched junction bases: 2. Germline V gene lookup returns CDR1 MNHNS and CDR2 SASEGT. The CDR3 sequence: CASPGLAGDIQYF. Written as DNA, the CDR3 is TGTGCCAGCCCGGGACTAGCGGGAGACATTCAGTACTTC.

The V gene is TRBV18, the J gene TRBJ2-7; no clear D. Per germline, CDR1 KGHSH and CDR2 LQKENI. V was trimmed by 1 base and J by 3 bases, leaving 10 bases between them. This CDR3 has 14 residues. CDR3: CASSPQRDLYEQYF. For the CDR3, the DNA is TGTGCCAGCTCACCACAGCGAGACCTCTACGAGCAGTACTTC.

The V call is TRBV30, the J call TRBJ2-3; 10 bases match TRBD2. Germline assignment: CDR1 GTSNPN and CDR2 SVGIG (reference sequence). The CDR3 is made up of 14 amino acids. The ends lost 7 bases at V and 2 bases at J; junction bases unmatched: 6. The CDR3 protein is CASKLAGYTDTQYF. The CDR3 coding sequence is TGTGCCTCGAAACTAGCGGGGTACACAGATACGCAGTATTTT.

The gene calls are TRBV28 and TRBJ2-7; the D is unclear. Trimming stripped 4 bases from V and 4 bases from J, with 14 bases between. CDR1 is MDHEN, CDR2 SYDVKM, per germline. The CDR3 is made up of 14 amino acids. The DNA of the CDR3 is TGTGCCAGCAGTTCCCCACGATCGTTATACGAGCAGTACTTC. Amino acids: CASSSPRSLYEQYF.

This clone was found many times. CDR3 in DNA: TGTGCCAGCAGTCAGTACAGGGGCCAATACGAGCAGTACTTC. It translates to CASSQYRGQYEQYF. The gene calls are TRBV28 and TRBJ2-7; 7 bases map to TRBD1. The CDR3 length is 14 residues. Trimming removed 5 bases from V and 4 bases from J; junction bases left unmatched: 8. Germline assignment: CDR1 MDHEN and CDR2 SYDVKM.

This chain connects TRBV6-1 to TRBJ1-2; D remains ambiguous. Germline loops: CDR1 MNHNS, CDR2 SASEGT. The CDR3 loop spans 13 amino acids. The germline V and J ends were trimmed by 5 bases and 4 bases, with 11 bases remaining between them. Here the CDR3 reads CASSYRASYGYTF. Written as DNA, the CDR3 is TGTGCCAGCAGTTATAGAGCATCCTATGGCTACACCTTC.

This clone was observed a single time. The CDR3 bases are TGCGCCAGCAGTACTGGACTAGCGGGAACAGATACGCAGTATTTT. This gives the protein CASSTGLAGTDTQYF. The chain employs TRBV5-1 and TRBJ2-3, with 12 bases lining up with TRBD2. The V and J ends lost 5 bases and 3 bases, in that order; junction bases with no gene match: 4. This CDR3 has 15 amino acids. Germline lookup yields CDR1 SGHRS and CDR2 YFSETQ.

The chain has TRBV28 and TRBJ2-7; D ambiguous. CDR3 size: 13 residues. The germline V gene encodes CDR1 MDHEN and CDR2 SYDVKM. V lost 6 bases and J 3 bases, leaving 12 bases between the germline ends. The CDR3 spells CASSPAFGYEQYF. The DNA of the CDR3 is TGTGCCAGCAGCCCCGCTTTTGGCTACGAGCAGTACTTC. The full variable domain, in which reference TRBV28 and TRBJ2-7 provide the parts outside the CDR3, is DVKVTQSSRYLVKRTGEKVFLECVQDMDHENMFWYRQDPGLGLRLIYFSYDVKMKEKGDIPEGYSVSREKKERFSLILESASTNQTSMYLCASSPAFGYEQYFGPGTRLTVT.

The V call is TRBV4-2, the J call TRBJ2-1; the D gene could be TRBD1 or TRBD2 (5 bases each). V was pared by 1 base and J by 4 bases, with 14 bases between. Looked up from germline, CDR1 is LGHNA and CDR2 is YNFKEQ. The CDR3 sequence is 16 residues long. The CDR3 spells CASSQGYRDDYNEQFF. In DNA, the CDR3 is TGTGCCAGCAGCCAAGGGTACCGGGACGATTACAATGAGCAGTTCTTC.

The chain uses TRBV7-9 and TRBJ2-2; the match to TRBD1 covers 8 bases. Per the germline V gene, CDR1 is SEHNR and CDR2 is FQNEAQ (reference sequence). The CDR3 covers 13 residues. After removal of 5 bases from V and 8 bases from J, the junction contained 4 bases not matched to a gene. The CDR3 sequence: CASSKTGEGELFF. The CDR3 coding sequence is TGTGCCAGCAGCAAGACAGGGGAAGGGGAGCTGTTTTTT.

The rearrangement links TRBV19 to TRBJ1-2, with 7 positions matching TRBD1. V trimming: 6 bases; J trimming: 1 base; junction bases outside the gene matches: 5. Germline V CDR1 and CDR2: LNHDA, SQIVND (reference sequence). The CDR3 has 14 residues. The CDR3 DNA reads as TGTGCCAGTAGCCGACAGGGATTTAACTATGGCTACACCTTC. It yields the protein CASSRQGFNYGYTF.

V gene TRBV7-3 combines with J gene TRBJ1-1, with D possibly matching TRBD1 (6 bases). Germline V CDR1 and CDR2: SGHTA, FQGTGA. The CDR3 runs 13 residues. V was trimmed by 6 bases and J by 1 base, leaving 9 bases between them. The CDR3 spells CASSQGTNTEAFF. In DNA form, the CDR3 reads TGTGCCAGCAGTCAGGGGACGAACACTGAAGCTTTCTTT. The full variable domain, its missing parts supplied by reference TRBV7-3 and TRBJ1-1, is GAGVSQTPSNKVTEKGKYVELRCDPISGHTALYWYRQSLGQGPEFLIYFQGTGAADDSGLPNDRFFAVRPEGSVSTLKIQRTERGDSAVYLCASSQGTNTEAFFGQGTRLTVV.

This sequence joins TRBV30 and TRBJ1-2; D is unclear. Trimming stripped 5 bases from V and 2 bases from J, with 9 bases between. The CDR3 spans 12 residues. In germline, CDR1 is GTSNPN, CDR2 SVGIG (reference sequence). For the CDR3, the DNA is TGTGCCTGGTCTAGAAAGAACTATGGCTACACCTTC. It translates to CAWSRKNYGYTF.

The chain combines TRBV15 with TRBJ1-2, with D possibly matching TRBD1 (5 bases). This CDR3 spans 14 amino acids. CDR1 and CDR2 (germline): LNHNV, YYDKDF (reference sequence). V was cut by 0 bases and J by 8 bases, with 13 bases left in between. CDR3: CATSRDRARAGYTF. In DNA, the CDR3 is TGTGCCACCAGCAGAGATCGCGCCAGGGCGGGCTACACCTTC. Using reference TRBV15 and TRBJ1-2 for the parts outside the CDR3, the full variable domain is DAMVIQNPRYQVTQFGKPVTLSCSQTLNHNVMYWYQQKSSQAPKLLFHYYDKDFNNEADTPDNFQSRRPNTSFCFLDIRSPGLGDTAMYLCATSRDRARAGYTFGSGTRLTVV.

CDR3 bases: TGCAGCGTTTTAGGACTAGCGGGAGGGCCGCGGGTAGCAGATACGCAGTATTTT. Its translation: CSVLGLAGGPRVADTQYF. The chain is built from TRBV29-1 and TRBJ2-3; 15 bases align to TRBD2. Germline V CDR1 and CDR2: SQVTM, ANQGSEA. The junction had 13 bases not matched to a gene; V was cut back by 5 bases and J by 4 bases. This CDR3 contains 18 residues.

This chain connects TRBV7-3 to TRBJ2-2; D gene uncertain. V was shortened by 1 base and J by 6 bases, with 6 bases between the two germline ends. This CDR3 region has 13 residues. Germline V gene data show CDR1 as SGHTA and CDR2 as FQGTGA. The CDR3 loop is CASSLNPPGELFF. The DNA of the CDR3 is TGTGCCAGCAGCTTAAACCCCCCCGGGGAGCTGTTTTTT.

The rearrangement joins TRBV28 to TRBJ1-5, with 7 bases aligning to TRBD1. Germline lookup yields CDR1 MDHEN and CDR2 SYDVKM. The CDR3 length is 16 residues. The V gene end was trimmed by 6 bases and the J gene end by 7 bases; junction bases not matched to a gene: 15. In DNA, the CDR3 is TGTGCCAGCAGACCTCAGACAGGGAGGAGCGGGCAGCCCCAGCATTTT. It yields the protein CASRPQTGRSGQPQHF.

This clone has more than one count but fewer than ten. V is TRBV2 and J is TRBJ1-1; D ambiguous. The germline gives CDR1 SNHLY, CDR2 FYNNEI. The V and J ends lost 4 bases and 7 bases respectively, with 4 bases between them. The CDR3 spans 10 residues. The CDR3 DNA sequence: TGTGCCAGCAGTGTCCGTGAAGCTTTCTTT. Translation: CASSVREAFF.

Notes on this clone: At the DNA level, this CDR3 is encoded by other sequences in the same sample as well. The DNA of the CDR3 is TGTGCCAGCAGCCGTGACAGGGTGAACACTGAAGCTTTCTTT. Translated: CASSRDRVNTEAFF. The chain recombines TRBV6-5 with TRBJ1-1; 7 nucleotides match TRBD1. Germline V gene lookup returns CDR1 MNHEY and CDR2 SVGAGI. With 6 bases clipped from V and 0 bases from J, the junction kept 4 bases outside the gene matches. This CDR3 is built from 14 residues.

The chain links TRBV29-1 to TRBJ2-7; 8 bases fit TRBD2. This CDR3 contains 13 residues. Germline V lookup: CDR1 SQVTM, CDR2 ANQGSEA. With V trimmed by 1 base and J by 2 bases, 1 base remained unmatched. CDR3 amino acids: CSVEVSGTYEQYF. As DNA, the CDR3 is TGCAGCGTTGAAGTTAGCGGGACCTACGAGCAGTACTTC.

The chain carries TRBV21-1 and TRBJ2-3; TRBD2 reflects the table's D call only, with no check against the DNA. TRBV21-1 is noted as a pseudogene. This CDR3 has 16 residues. The CDR3 is CASSKSRTSVGDTQYF. As DNA, the CDR3 is TGTGCCAGCAGCAAGTCGCGGACTAGCGTCGGAGATACGCAGTATTTT.